The T cell receptor beta chain under discussion was sequenced for a study of identifying expanded T cells in peripheral blood. From germline, CDR1 is GTSNPN and CDR2 SVGIG (reference sequence). J was trimmed by 5 bases and V by 4 bases; bases with no gene match: 7. The CDR3 runs 14 residues. Sequenced by immunoSEQ multiplex PCR; TCRdb stores in-frame clones only, minus some. Here the sample spans approximately 94,000 clones, 88% being singletons. Material for sequencing was blood. The TCR originated in a person between 18 and 69 years old in good health. The rearrangement uses TRBV30 and TRBJ2-2; 7 bases line up with TRBD2. CDR3 in DNA: TGTGCCTGGAATGGCGGGAGTTGGACCGGGGAGCTGTTTTTT. It is translated as CAWNGGSWTGELFF.